This T cell receptor (beta chain) was identified in a study of CD8+CD57+ T cells in acquired aplastic anemia. Study summary: Sorting CD4+ and CD8+ cells gave DNA averaging approximately 2.9 ug. Study-wide points: CD8+ Simpson's diversity in patients was not significantly different from that in controls. Patients and controls had in common twenty-nine CD8+ CDR3 sequences.

About this clonotype: Its antigen is as yet unknown.

The CDR3 totals 17 residues. Trimming left V 3 bases short and J 6 bases short, with 23 bases between. CDR1 and CDR2 from the germline V gene are DFQATT and SNEGSKA (reference sequence). Genomic DNA, the template, was used for profiling of the TCR beta VDJ and CDR3. TCRdb analysed the reads with MiXCR anew, one entry per CDR3 protein. The sample contains about 190,000 distinct CDR3 sequences, about three fifths of which appear only once. Sequencing input: sorted CD4+, CD8+, or CD8+CD57+ T cells (not recorded which) from PBMCs. The gene calls are TRBV20-1 and TRBJ2-2, with D tentatively TRBD2 (6 bases). This TCR was sampled from a human donor with severe aplastic anemia or a healthy control (not recorded which). The CDR3 region is CSASERQGGDRAGELFF. The CDR3 DNA reads TGCAGTGCTAGCGAAAGACAAGGAGGGGATCGGGCCGGGGAGCTGTTTTTT.